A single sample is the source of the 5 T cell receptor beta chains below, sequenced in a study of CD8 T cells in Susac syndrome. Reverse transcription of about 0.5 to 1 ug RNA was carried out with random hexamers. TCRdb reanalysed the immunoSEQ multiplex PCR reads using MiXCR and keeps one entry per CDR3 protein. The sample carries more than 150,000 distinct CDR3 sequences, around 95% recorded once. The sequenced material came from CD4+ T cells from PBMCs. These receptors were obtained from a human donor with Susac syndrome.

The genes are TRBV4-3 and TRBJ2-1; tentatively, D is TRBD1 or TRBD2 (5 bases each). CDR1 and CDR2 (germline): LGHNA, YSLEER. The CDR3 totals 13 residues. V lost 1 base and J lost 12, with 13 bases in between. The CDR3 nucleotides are TGCGCCAGCAGCCAAGTCAGGGAGCTGGGGCAGTTCTTC. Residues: CASSQVRELGQFF.

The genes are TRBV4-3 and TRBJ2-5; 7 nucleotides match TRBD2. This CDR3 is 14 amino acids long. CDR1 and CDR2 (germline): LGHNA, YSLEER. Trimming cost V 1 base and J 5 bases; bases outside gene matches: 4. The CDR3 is CASSQGGGFETQYF. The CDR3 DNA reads TGCGCCAGCAGCCAAGGGGGGGGGTTTGAGACCCAGTACTTC.

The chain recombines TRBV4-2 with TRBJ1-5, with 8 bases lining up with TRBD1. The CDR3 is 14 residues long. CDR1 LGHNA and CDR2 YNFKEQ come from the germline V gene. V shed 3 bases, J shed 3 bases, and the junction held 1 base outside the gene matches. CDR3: CASSQDRANQPQHF. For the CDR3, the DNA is TGTGCCAGCAGCCAGGACAGGGCCAATCAGCCCCAGCATTTT.

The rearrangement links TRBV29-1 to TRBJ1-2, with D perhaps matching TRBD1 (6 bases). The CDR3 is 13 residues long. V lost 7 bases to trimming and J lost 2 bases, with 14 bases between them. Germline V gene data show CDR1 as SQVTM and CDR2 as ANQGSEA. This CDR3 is CSAQDSGNYGYTF. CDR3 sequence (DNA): TGCAGCGCCCAGGACAGCGGAAACTATGGCTACACCTTC.

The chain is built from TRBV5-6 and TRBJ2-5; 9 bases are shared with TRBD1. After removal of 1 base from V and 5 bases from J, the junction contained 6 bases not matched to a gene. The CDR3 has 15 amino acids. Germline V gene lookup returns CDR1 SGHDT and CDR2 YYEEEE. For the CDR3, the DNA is TGTGCCAGCAGCTTGAGGGGCGGACAGGGGGAGACCCAGTACTTC. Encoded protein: CASSLRGGQGETQYF.